This entry is about one T cell receptor (beta chain). The ends were cut back, 1 base at V and 1 base at J, with 7 bases in the middle. This CDR3 is built from 14 residues. Per the germline V gene, CDR1 is LGHDT and CDR2 is YNNKEL (reference sequence). The sample originates from a study of control samples from healthy donors and cancer patients. This table comes from immunoSEQ multiplex PCR, and its TCRdb copy is limited to in-frame clones, with some not included. Among over 200,000 clones listed, about four fifths were seen once. This TCR was sampled from a woman aged 55-69 years with lung cancer. Sequencing was done on a sample of PBMCs. The V call is TRBV3-1 (or the pseudogene TRBV3-2), the J call TRBJ1-1; D is ambiguous. The CDR3 DNA reads TGTGCCAGCAGCCAAGGACTTGAGAACACTGAAGCTTTCTTT. The encoded protein is CASSQGLENTEAFF.